The entry below gives a single T cell receptor (beta chain) sequence along with its context. This specimen belongs to a study of control samples from healthy donors and cancer patients. CDR3 size: 16 residues. Repertoires were generated with immunoSEQ multiplex PCR, while TCRdb's copy carries only in-frame clones and drops some. Of roughly 73,000 clones listed, 75% to 90% are singletons. Sequencing was performed on blood. The receptor comes from a man aged 50 to 60 in good health. The chain is built from TRBV21-1 and TRBJ2-5; TRBD2, the D gene given by the table, was not confirmed from the DNA. TRBV21-1 is a pseudogene locus. The chain's CDR3 is CASSKRGDREQETQYF. The CDR3 coding sequence is TGTGCCAGCAGCAAACGGGGGGATAGGGAGCAAGAGACCCAGTACTTC.